These 27 T cell receptor beta chains share one sample of origin, sequenced in a study of shared clonotypes between healthy human individuals. The protocol was immunoSEQ multiplex PCR, while the TCRdb copy is restricted to in-frame clones and leaves out a portion. Of 2 million to 2.5 million clones listed, approximately 94% were seen once; the top ten hold roughly 0.13%. The sequencing input was naive CD4+ T cells sorted from blood. Subset reported: CD45RA+ positively selected. These receptors all stem from a man between 18 and 29 years old in good health.

J is TRBJ1-1 and V is TRBV10-1; TRBD1 matches at 9 bases. Germline V gene data show CDR1 as WNHNN and CDR2 as SYGVQD (reference sequence). The V and J ends lost 5 bases and 3 bases, in that order; junction bases with no gene match: 7. The CDR3 totals 15 residues. In DNA, the CDR3 is TGCGCCAGCAGTCCAGGACAGGGGACGCACACTGAAGCTTTCTTT. Translation: CASSPGQGTHTEAFF.

The chain combines TRBV7-9 with TRBJ2-1, with no clear D. CDR1 is SEHNR and CDR2 is FQNEAQ in the germline V gene (reference sequence). The V and J ends lost 1 base and 6 bases respectively, with 16 bases between them. The CDR3 spans 16 residues. CDR3 amino acids: CASSLGSSQGANEQFF. The CDR3 nucleotides read TGTGCCAGCAGCTTAGGTAGCTCGCAAGGTGCCAATGAGCAGTTCTTC.

In regard to this clone: This CDR3 is also generated by other DNA sequences in the sample. The chain links TRBV28 to TRBJ1-2; 10 nucleotides agree with TRBD1. V trimming: 4 bases; J trimming: 5 bases; junction bases outside the gene matches: 1. Germline V gives CDR1 MDHEN, CDR2 SYDVKM. This CDR3 comprises 13 residues. CDR3 protein: CASSSGQGYGYTF. CDR3 coding DNA: TGTGCCAGCAGTTCGGGACAGGGGTATGGCTACACCTTC.

A few counts support this clone. The rearrangement uses TRBV15 and TRBJ1-2; 9 bases fit TRBD1. Germline values: CDR1 LNHNV, CDR2 YYDKDF (reference sequence). The CDR3 is 14 amino acids. J gave up 3 bases and V 1 base, and 0 bases lay outside the gene matches. As DNA, the CDR3 is TGTGCCACCAGCAGAGGGACAGGGGACTATGGCTACACCTTC. This encodes CATSRGTGDYGYTF.

Only one count was recorded for this clone. The sample carries other DNA sequences with the same CDR3. The chain is built from TRBV29-1 and TRBJ2-5; D gene uncertain. The CDR3 spans 13 residues. The V and J ends lost 2 bases and 2 bases respectively, with 9 bases between them. Germline CDR1 reads SQVTM; CDR2 reads ANQGSEA. The CDR3 sequence is CSVELRLQETQYF. The CDR3 coding sequence is TGCAGCGTTGAATTACGGTTACAAGAGACCCAGTACTTC.

The chain couples TRBV5-1 to TRBJ1-5; tentatively, D is TRBD1 (5 bases). Germline CDR1 is SGHRS and CDR2 is YFSETQ. The length of the CDR3 is 15 residues. Trimming removed 2 bases from V and 1 base from J, with 10 bases in between. The chain's CDR3 is CASSLLGLSNQPQHF. CDR3 sequence (DNA): TGCGCCAGCAGCTTACTGGGGCTGAGCAATCAGCCCCAGCATTTT. The full variable domain, rest sourced from reference TRBV5-1 and TRBJ1-5, is KAGVTQTPRYLIKTRGQQVTLSCSPISGHRSVSWYQQTPGQGLQFLFEYFSETQRNKGNFPGRFSGRQFSNSRSEMNVSTLELGDSALYLCASSLLGLSNQPQHFGDGTRLSIL.

The V call is TRBV4-1, the J call TRBJ1-4, with 7 bases matching TRBD1. Germline V CDR1 and CDR2: MGHRA, YSYEKL. This CDR3 is built from 11 residues. V shed 7 bases and J 15 bases; nucleotides not matched to a gene: 8. CDR3 residues: CASKTRGELFF. CDR3 DNA sequence: TGCGCCAGCAAAACCAGGGGGGAGTTGTTTTTT.

The V gene is TRBV6-1, the J gene TRBJ2-7; TRBD2 matches at 8 bases. V lost 5 bases to trimming and J lost 3 bases; unmatched junction nucleotides: 9. CDR1 MNHNS and CDR2 SASEGT come from the germline V gene. CDR3 length equals 15 residues. This CDR3 is CASSSERGRGYEQYF. The CDR3 DNA follows: TGTGCCAGCAGTTCCGAGCGGGGGCGCGGCTACGAGCAGTACTTC.

J is TRBJ2-7 and V is TRBV7-6, with TRBD2 matching over 10 bases. The germline V gene has CDR1 SGHVS and CDR2 FNYEAQ. The CDR3 length is 15 residues. With V trimmed by 5 bases and J by 2 bases, 6 bases remained unmatched. The CDR3 loop is CASSIGLAEPYEQYF. CDR3 bases: TGTGCCAGCAGCATTGGACTAGCGGAGCCCTACGAGCAGTACTTC.

The rearrangement uses TRBV6-5 and TRBJ2-7; D is perhaps TRBD1 (7 bases). In germline, CDR1 is MNHEY, CDR2 SVGAGI. Trimming took 0 bases from V and 3 from J, leaving 15 bases between them. The CDR3 spans 16 residues. The CDR3 loop is CASSYSSGRGVYEQYF. The CDR3 coding sequence is TGTGCCAGCAGTTACTCTTCGGGCAGGGGGGTCTACGAGCAGTACTTC.

This chain uses TRBV9 with TRBJ2-3, with D hard to call. Trimming stripped 4 bases from V and 1 base from J, with 13 bases between. CDR1 and CDR2 (germline): SGDLS, YYNGEE. This CDR3 is 15 amino acids long. The DNA for the CDR3 is TGTGCCAGCAGCCCCCGCTCCGTCGGCACAGATACGCAGTATTTT. Its protein product is CASSPRSVGTDTQYF.

The chain has TRBV9 and TRBJ1-1; D call uncertain. With 4 bases removed from V and 1 base from J, the gap between germline ends came to 14 bases. CDR1 is SGDLS, CDR2 YYNGEE, per germline. There are 15 residues in the CDR3. The CDR3 DNA reads TGTGCCAGCAGCCCCCGACACGGGGAGAACACTGAAGCTTTCTTT. It specifies CASSPRHGENTEAFF.

For this clone: The sample contains more than one DNA sequence encoding this CDR3. The chain carries TRBV15 and TRBJ2-7; maybe TRBD1 (5 bases). The V gene's germline CDR1 is LNHNV and CDR2 YYDKDF (reference sequence). The CDR3 sequence is 14 residues long. Trimming left V 0 bases short and J 2 bases short, with 8 bases between. The CDR3 spells CATSRDSGPYEQYF. Written as DNA, the CDR3 is TGTGCCACCAGCAGAGATTCAGGGCCCTACGAGCAGTACTTC.

This chain connects TRBV2 to TRBJ2-1; 9 bases line up with TRBD1. The junction had 11 bases not matched to a gene; V was cut back by 11 bases and J by 6 bases. This CDR3 is 14 amino acids long. CDR1 is SNHLY, CDR2 FYNNEI, per germline. CDR3 sequence reads: CAASLDRGTNEQFF. The CDR3, as DNA: TGTGCCGCAAGTCTGGACAGGGGCACCAATGAGCAGTTCTTC.

CDR3 in DNA: TGTGCCTGGCGGGGCAGGGAGTTAGGCTACACCTTC. The encoded protein is CAWRGRELGYTF. The chain couples TRBV30 to TRBJ1-2, with TRBD1 as a possible D gene (5 bases). Trimming shortened V by 5 bases and J by 8 bases, and 15 bases separated the two germline ends. CDR1 is GTSNPN and CDR2 is SVGIG in the germline V gene (reference sequence). The CDR3 is 12 residues long.

V gene TRBV21-1 combines with J gene TRBJ1-5. TRBV21-1 is described as a pseudogene. The CDR3 is made up of 16 amino acids. CDR3 DNA sequence: TGTGCCAGCAGCACCTCGACGGGTTTTAGCAATCAGCCCCAGCATTTT. Residues: CASSTSTGFSNQPQHF.

The chain links TRBV10-2 to TRBJ2-1; TRBD2 agrees at 9 bases. Germline values: CDR1 WSHSY, CDR2 SAAADI. The J segment lost 1 base and the V segment lost 6 bases, leaving 10 bases of the junction unmatched. The CDR3 runs 17 residues. The CDR3 sequence: CASRKGGGAPSYNEQFF. The DNA of the CDR3 is TGCGCCAGCAGGAAAGGCGGGGGGGCTCCTTCCTACAATGAGCAGTTCTTC.

This chain joins TRBV16 and TRBJ1-6; 9 positions agree with TRBD1. Germline CDR1 and CDR2: KGHSY and FQNENV. This CDR3 is 16 amino acids long. Trimming cost V 0 bases and J 7 bases; bases outside gene matches: 4. The chain's CDR3 is CASSQSAGQGNSPLHF. The CDR3 DNA reads TGTGCCAGCAGCCAATCGGCAGGACAGGGGAATTCACCCCTCCACTTT.

The count of this clone is one. The chain couples TRBV6-6 to TRBJ2-1, with D possibly matching TRBD2 (5 bases). CDR3 length: 15 residues. Germline V gives CDR1 MNHNY, CDR2 SVGAGI (reference sequence). The V gene lost 7 bases and the J gene lost 5 bases, with 18 bases spanning the gap. The CDR3 region has the DNA TGTGCCAGCAATACCCCTAGCAGGATTAACAATGAGCAGTTCTTC. Translating gives CASNTPSRINNEQFF.

The chain recombines TRBV19 with TRBJ1-2, with D possibly TRBD1 on 6 matching bases. Germline CDR1 is LNHDA and CDR2 is SQIVND (reference sequence). CDR3 size: 16 residues. Trimming removed 0 bases at V and 4 bases at J, with 15 bases between. The CDR3 loop reads CASSIDATGIPYGYTF. The CDR3 nucleotides are TGTGCCAGTAGTATAGATGCTACAGGGATCCCCTATGGCTACACCTTC.

On this clone: The sample holds other DNA sequences that translate to the same CDR3. This chain joins TRBV19 and TRBJ1-6, with unresolved D. This CDR3 is built from 14 residues. Trimming left V 5 bases short and J 0 bases short, with 5 bases between. Germline V gives CDR1 LNHDA, CDR2 SQIVND (reference sequence). CDR3 sequence (DNA): TGTGCCAGTAGTTCAAGCTCCTATAATTCACCCCTCCACTTT. Translating it yields CASSSSSYNSPLHF.

The chain joins TRBV27 to TRBJ2-7; TRBD2 matches 7 bases. CDR1 is MNHEY and CDR2 is SMNVEV in the germline V gene (reference sequence). Trimming cost V 6 bases and J 3 bases; bases outside gene matches: 8. The length of the CDR3 is 14 residues. The CDR3 nucleotides read TGTGCCAGCAGAAAGGGAGCGGGAATCTACGAGCAGTACTTC. This codes for CASRKGAGIYEQYF.

The J gene is TRBJ1-2, the V gene TRBV11-2; 11 bases are a match to TRBD1. Trimming at V came to 3 bases and at J to 8 bases, leaving 5 bases not matched to a gene. Germline CDR1 reads SGHAT; CDR2 reads FQNNGV. CDR3 length: 14 amino acids. The CDR3 coding sequence is TGTGCCAGCAGCTTCGGACAGGGGGCGGAAGGCTACACCTTC. Protein product: CASSFGQGAEGYTF.

This chain joins TRBV5-1 and TRBJ2-7, with D perhaps TRBD1 (5 bases). CDR1 is SGHRS and CDR2 is YFSETQ in the germline V gene. The CDR3 totals 12 residues. V was shortened by 4 bases and J by 5 bases, with 10 bases between the two germline ends. CDR3 protein: CASSHQGHEQYF. In DNA, the CDR3 is TGCGCCAGCAGCCACCAGGGCCACGAGCAGTACTTC.

As concerns this clone: Other nucleotide sequences from this sample produce the same CDR3. The chain recombines TRBV19 with TRBJ1-4; D unclear. The V end was cut by 5 bases, the J end by 0 bases, with 1 base between. Germline assignment: CDR1 LNHDA and CDR2 SQIVND (reference sequence). There are 12 residues in the CDR3. In DNA form, the CDR3 reads TGTGCCAGTAGTCCAACTAATGAAAAACTGTTTTTT. Its protein product is CASSPTNEKLFF.

The chain couples TRBV11-2 to TRBJ2-7; 7 nucleotides line up with TRBD2. The CDR3 spans 13 residues. V shed 4 bases and J 4 bases; nucleotides not matched to a gene: 4. Germline CDR1 SGHAT, CDR2 FQNNGV. Written as DNA, the CDR3 is TGTGCCAGCAGCTCCCGGGGAGGGTACGAGCAGTACTTC. Protein: CASSSRGGYEQYF.

This sequence joins TRBV29-1 and TRBJ2-3; 11 nucleotides match TRBD2. CDR1 and CDR2 (germline): SQVTM, ANQGSEA. The trim removed 6 bases at V and 4 bases at J, leaving 3 bases unmatched. The CDR3 runs to 13 residues. The chain's CDR3 is CSVTSGVPDTQYF. In nucleotides, the CDR3 is TGCAGCGTGACTAGCGGGGTTCCAGATACGCAGTATTTT.